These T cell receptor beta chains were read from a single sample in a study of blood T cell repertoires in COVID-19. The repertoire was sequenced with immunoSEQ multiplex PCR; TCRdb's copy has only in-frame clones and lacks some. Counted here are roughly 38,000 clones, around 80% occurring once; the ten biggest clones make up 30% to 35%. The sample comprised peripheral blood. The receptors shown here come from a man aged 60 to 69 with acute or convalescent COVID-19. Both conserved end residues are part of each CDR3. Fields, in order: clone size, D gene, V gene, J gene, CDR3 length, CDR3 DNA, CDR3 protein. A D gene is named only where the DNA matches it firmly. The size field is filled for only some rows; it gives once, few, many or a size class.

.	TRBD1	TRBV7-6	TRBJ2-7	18	TGTGCCAGCAGCTTAGCGCCTATATTACAGGGGGAAACCTACGAGCAGTACTTC	CASSLAPILQGETYEQYF
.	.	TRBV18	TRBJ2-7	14	TGTGCCAGCTCACCGGGAAGGGAGTCCTACGAGCAGTACTTC	CASSPGRESYEQYF
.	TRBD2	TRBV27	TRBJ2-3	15	TGTGCCAGCAGACGACTAGCGGGAGGCACAGATACGCAGTATTTT	CASRRLAGGTDTQYF
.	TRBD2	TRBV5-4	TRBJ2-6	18	TGTGCCAGCAGCACCGGGACTAGCGTACACTCTGGGGCCAACGTCCTGACTTTC	CASSTGTSVHSGANVLTF
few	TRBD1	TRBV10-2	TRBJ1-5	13	TGCGCCAGCAGAGGACAGGGGGCCCAGCCCCAGCATTTT	CASRGQGAQPQHF
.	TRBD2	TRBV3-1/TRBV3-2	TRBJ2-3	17	TGTGCCAGCAGCCAAGGGGGACTAGCGGGAGCCGGGGATACGCAGTATTTT	CASSQGGLAGAGDTQYF
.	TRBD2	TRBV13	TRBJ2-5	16	TGTGCCAGCAGCCTAGGTTTTGGAGCGGGAGAAGAGACCCAGTACTTC	CASSLGFGAGEETQYF
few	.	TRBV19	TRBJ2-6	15	TGTGCCAGTAGTATAGTTCTCCCTGGGGCCAACGTCCTGACTTTC	CASSIVLPGANVLTF
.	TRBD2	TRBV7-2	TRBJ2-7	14	TGTGCCAGCAGCACGACTAGCGGGGCCTACGAGCAGTACTTC	CASSTTSGAYEQYF
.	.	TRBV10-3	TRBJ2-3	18	TGTGCCATCAGTGAGTCTTACCATGGCAGGGGATACACAGATACGCAGTATTTT	CAISESYHGRGYTDTQYF
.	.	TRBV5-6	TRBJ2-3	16	TGTGCCAGCAGCCTGGGGACGGGGAGTAGGGCAGATACGCAGTATTTT	CASSLGTGSRADTQYF
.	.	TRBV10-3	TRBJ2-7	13	TGTGCCATCAGTTCACCGAGCTCCTACGAGCAGTACTTC	CAISSPSSYEQYF
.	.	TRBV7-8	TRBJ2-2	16	TGTGCCAGCAGCTTAGTCGCAGGGGCGTTCACCGGGGAGCTGTTTTTT	CASSLVAGAFTGELFF
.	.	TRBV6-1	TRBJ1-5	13	TGTGCCAGCAGTGAAAGACAGCAACAGCCCCAGCATTTT	CASSERQQQPQHF
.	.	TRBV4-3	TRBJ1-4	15	TGCGCCAGCAGCCAGGCCGAGGCAACTAATGAAAAACTGTTTTTT	CASSQAEATNEKLFF
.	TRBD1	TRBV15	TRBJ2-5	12	TGTGCCACCCAACAGGGGCAGGAGACCCAGTACTTC	CATQQGQETQYF
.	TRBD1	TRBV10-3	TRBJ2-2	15	TGTGCCATCAATGAGGGACAGGGGGACACCGGGGAGCTGTTTTTT	CAINEGQGDTGELFF
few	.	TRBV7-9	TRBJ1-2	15	TGTGCCAGCAGCTTAGGACAGCCCCTAAATGGTGGCTACACCTTC	CASSLGQPLNGGYTF
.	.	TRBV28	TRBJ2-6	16	TGTGCCAGCAGTCCCGACAGGGGAGGGGGGGCCAACGTCCTGACTTTC	CASSPDRGGGANVLTF
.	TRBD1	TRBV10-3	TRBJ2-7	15	TGTGCCATCAGTGAACCAGGGGGCCCCTCGGAGGAGCAGTACTTC	CAISEPGGPSEEQYF
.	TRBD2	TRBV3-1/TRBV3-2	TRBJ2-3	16	TGTGCCAGCAGCCAAGGGGGACTAGCCTCCACAGATACGCAGTATTTT	CASSQGGLASTDTQYF
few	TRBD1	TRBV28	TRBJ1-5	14	TGTGCCAGCAGGAAGACAGGGTGGAATCAGCCCCAGCATTTT	CASRKTGWNQPQHF
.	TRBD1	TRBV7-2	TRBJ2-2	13	TGTGCCAGCAGCTGGACAGGCACCGGGGAGCTGTTTTTT	CASSWTGTGELFF
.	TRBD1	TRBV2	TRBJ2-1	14	TGTGCCAGCAGATTGGGACAGGGGTTCGGTGAGCAGTTCTTC	CASRLGQGFGEQFF
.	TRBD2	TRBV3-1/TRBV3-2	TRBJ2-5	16	TGTGCCAGCAGCAAAAGACTAGCGGGAGAGCGGGAGACCCAGTACTTC	CASSKRLAGERETQYF
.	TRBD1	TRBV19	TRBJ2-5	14	TGTGCCAGTAGTACATCAGGGGGCTCGGCGTCCCAGTACTTC	CASSTSGGSASQYF
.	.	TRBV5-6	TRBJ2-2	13	TGTGCCAGCAGCGTGCACAGGCCCGGGGAGCTGTTTTTT	CASSVHRPGELFF
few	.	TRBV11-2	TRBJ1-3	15	TGTGCCAGCAGCCTGAGGACAACAACAGGAAACACCATATATTTT	CASSLRTTTGNTIYF
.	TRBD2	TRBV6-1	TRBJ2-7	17	TGTGCCAGCAGTGAAGTGTTAGCGGGAGGGAGCTCCTACGAGCAGTACTTC	CASSEVLAGGSSYEQYF
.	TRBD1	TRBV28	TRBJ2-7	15	TGTGCCAGCAGTGTCACCGGACAGGGTCTCTACGAGCAGTACTTC	CASSVTGQGLYEQYF
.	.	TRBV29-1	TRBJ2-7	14	TGCAGCCCTGGACCGGGAGAAAGATCCTACGAGCAGTACTTC	CSPGPGERSYEQYF
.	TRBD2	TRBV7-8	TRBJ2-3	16	TGTGCCAGCAGCAAGGGGACTAGCCGCGGCACAGATACGCAGTATTTT	CASSKGTSRGTDTQYF
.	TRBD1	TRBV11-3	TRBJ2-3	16	TGTGCCAGCAGCGTAGGGACAGGGGGAGTCACAGATACGCAGTATTTT	CASSVGTGGVTDTQYF
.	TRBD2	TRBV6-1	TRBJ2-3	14	TGTGCCAGCAGTGATGGGGGGGACACAGATACGCAGTATTTT	CASSDGGDTDTQYF
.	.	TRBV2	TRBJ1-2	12	TGTGCCACCAACAGGGAATTAAATGGCTACACCTTC	CATNRELNGYTF
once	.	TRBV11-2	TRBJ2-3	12	TGTGCCAGCAGCCTAACGGGGGATACGCAGTATTTT	CASSLTGDTQYF
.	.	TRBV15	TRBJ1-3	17	TGTGCCACCAAAACCCATTCGGGGGGTGTTGCTGGAAACACCATATATTTT	CATKTHSGGVAGNTIYF
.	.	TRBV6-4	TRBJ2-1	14	TGTGCCAGCAGTCCTAGGAGCTCCTACAATGAGCAGTTCTTC	CASSPRSSYNEQFF
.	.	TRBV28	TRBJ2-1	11	TGTGCCAGCAGTTTGCCGGGGGAGCAGTTCTTC	CASSLPGEQFF
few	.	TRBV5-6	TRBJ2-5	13	TGTGCCAGCGGGGGGGGCCCAGCAGAGACCCAGTACTTC	CASGGGPAETQYF
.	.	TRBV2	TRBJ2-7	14	TGTGCCAGCAGTGAACGGGGGAGTGTCTCCGAGCAGTACTTC	CASSERGSVSEQYF
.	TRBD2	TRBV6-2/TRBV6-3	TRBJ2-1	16	TGTGCCAGCAGTAGCGGGAGTAAAGGGGGATACAATGAGCAGTTCTTC	CASSSGSKGGYNEQFF
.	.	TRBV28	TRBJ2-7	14	TGTGCCAGCAGACCCCGACGGCCCAGGGGCGAGCAGTACTTC	CASRPRRPRGEQYF
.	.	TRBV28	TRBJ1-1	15	TGTGCCAGCAGTCCCAACCAGGCAATGAACACTGAAGCTTTCTTT	CASSPNQAMNTEAFF
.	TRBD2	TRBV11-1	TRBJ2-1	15	TGTGCCAGCAGCACGGGACTAGCGGGGAGAACTGAGCAGTTCTTC	CASSTGLAGRTEQFF
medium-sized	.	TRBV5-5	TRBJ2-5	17	TGTGCCAGCAGCTTGGAGGGTCATTTACTAGGGCAAGAGACCCAGTACTTC	CASSLEGHLLGQETQYF
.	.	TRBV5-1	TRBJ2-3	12	TGCGCCAGCAGCCAAAACACAGATACGCAGTATTTT	CASSQNTDTQYF
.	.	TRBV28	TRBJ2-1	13	TGTGCCAGCATAAGGGGGAATGGAGATGAGCAGTTCTTC	CASIRGNGDEQFF